This T cell receptor beta chain was sequenced during a study of CD4 T cells in relation to SARS-CoV-2 and coronaviruses. TCRdb keeps only in-frame clones here, not all; method: immunoSEQ multiplex PCR. Of 25,000 to 35,000 clones listed, roughly three quarters are singletons. A note on this clone: Its antigen is unknown.

CD4+ T cells from unexposed donors were obtained before the COVID-19 pandemic (2011-2018). Isolation of CD4+ T cells took place after about 10 days in culture. Cells permitting, SARS-CoV-2 S/N and four cold-coronavirus spikes were tested on unexposed-donor CD4+ T cells. CDR1 is MGHDK, CDR2 SYGVNS, per germline. V was clipped by 5 bases and J by 4 bases, with 14 bases between them. The CDR3 is 14 amino acids. Sequencing used CD4+ T cells from PBMCs, cultured in vitro. This receptor was taken from a human donor in good health. The chain links TRBV25-1 to TRBJ1-2, with D perhaps TRBD1 (5 bases). CDR3 protein: CASSRRGEGYGYTF. The CDR3 bases are TGTGCCAGCAGTCGAAGAGGGGAGGGCTATGGCTACACCTTC.